This entry lists 24 T cell receptor beta chains sequenced from one sample in a study of blood T cell repertoires in COVID-19. Assay used: immunoSEQ multiplex PCR; TCRdb lists only in-frame clones, some missing. This table holds 150,000 to 190,000 clones, about 86% found once. The sample was PBMCs or T cells enriched from blood (not recorded which). The receptors stem from a man aged 50 to 60 who had recovered from COVID-19.

This CDR3 is CASSLDPSNSPLHF. Here the CDR3 DNA reads TGCGCCAGCAGCTTGGATCCATCAAATTCACCCCTCCACTTT. V gene TRBV5-1 combines with J gene TRBJ1-6; D gene unclear. Per germline, CDR1 SGHRS and CDR2 YFSETQ. The CDR3 length is 14 residues. Trimming cost V 0 bases and J 7 bases, with 8 bases left between them. Full variable domain (remainder filled in from reference TRBV5-1 and TRBJ1-6): KAGVTQTPRYLIKTRGQQVTLSCSPISGHRSVSWYQQTPGQGLQFLFEYFSETQRNKGNFPGRFSGRQFSNSRSEMNVSTLELGDSALYLCASSLDPSNSPLHFGNGTRLTVT.

The chain joins TRBV19 to TRBJ1-2, with no clear D. In germline, CDR1 is LNHDA, CDR2 SQIVND (reference sequence). Trimming pared 5 bases from V and 0 bases from J, leaving 13 bases between. This CDR3 region has 15 residues. The CDR3 region has the DNA TGTGCCAGTAGTTCCGACATGAGAGCTAACTATGGCTACACCTTC. It specifies CASSSDMRANYGYTF.

The sample holds one count of this clone. This chain links TRBV6-5 with TRBJ2-2; D ambiguous. The ends were cut back, 6 bases at V and 4 bases at J, with 12 bases in the middle. Germline CDR1 is MNHEY and CDR2 is SVGAGI. The CDR3 is 14 residues long. The CDR3 region is CASSSQARTGELFF. The CDR3 nucleotides are TGTGCCAGCAGCTCCCAGGCGCGCACCGGGGAGCTGTTTTTT.

This chain links TRBV18 with TRBJ1-1; perhaps TRBD1 as D (6 bases). Between the trimmed V and J ends, which lost 2 bases and 1 base, there was a span of 11 bases. CDR3 length: 15 residues. In germline, CDR1 is KGHSH, CDR2 LQKENI. The CDR3 reads CASSPATGKNTEAFF. The CDR3 coding sequence is TGTGCCAGCTCACCAGCGACAGGAAAGAACACTGAAGCTTTCTTT.

The chain is built from TRBV2 and TRBJ2-3; TRBD2 matches 8 bases. J gave up 5 bases and V 3 bases, and 4 bases lay outside the gene matches. The CDR3 spans 14 residues. Germline CDR1 SNHLY, CDR2 FYNNEI. The CDR3 region is CASSDGGAGDTQYF. CDR3 DNA: TGTGCCAGCAGTGACGGGGGGGCCGGAGATACGCAGTATTTT.

The V gene is TRBV27, the J gene TRBJ1-3, with 7 bases lining up with TRBD1. Per the germline V gene, CDR1 is MNHEY and CDR2 is SMNVEV (reference sequence). Trimming took 5 bases from V and 0 from J; bases not matched to a gene: 7. The CDR3 covers 16 residues. CDR3 DNA: TGTGCCAGCAGTCCGGGGGACAGTTACTCTGGAAACACCATATATTTT. It translates to CASSPGDSYSGNTIYF.

The chain employs TRBV23-1 and TRBJ2-7; possibly TRBD1 for D (7 bases). TRBV23-1 belongs to the ORF category, with a function that is uncertain. V was trimmed by 4 bases and J by 4 bases, leaving 11 bases between them. This CDR3 contains 13 residues. The CDR3 is CASSRQGGYEQYF. The DNA for the CDR3 is TGCGCCAGCAGTCGCCAGGGGGGATACGAGCAGTACTTC.

This chain uses TRBV19 with TRBJ1-5; weak D call: TRBD1 (6 bases). Germline CDR1 LNHDA, CDR2 SQIVND (reference sequence). Trimming stripped 6 bases from V and 10 bases from J, with 10 bases between. The CDR3 has 11 amino acids. CDR3 loop: CASSLQGPQHF. The CDR3, as DNA: TGTGCCAGTAGCCTACAGGGCCCCCAGCATTTT.

This sequence joins TRBV6-1 and TRBJ1-6, with TRBD1 matching over 7 bases. This CDR3 has 16 amino acids. Germline lookup yields CDR1 MNHNS and CDR2 SASEGT. Trimming removed 4 bases from V and 10 bases from J; junction bases left unmatched: 13. CDR3 region: CASSVRDSETGSPLHF. The CDR3 DNA reads TGTGCCAGCAGTGTAAGGGACAGTGAGACAGGGTCACCCCTCCACTTT.

The genes are TRBV5-6 and TRBJ1-5; D ambiguous. Per germline, CDR1 SGHDT and CDR2 YYEEEE. This CDR3 is 14 amino acids long. V lost 3 bases and J lost 0, with 7 bases in between. The chain's CDR3 is CASSSGISNQPQHF. Here the CDR3 DNA reads TGTGCCAGCAGCTCCGGGATTAGCAATCAGCCCCAGCATTTT.

As concerns this clone: The same CDR3 is also encoded by other DNA sequences in this sample. The chain carries TRBV7-9 and TRBJ1-3; D is perhaps TRBD1 (5 bases). The CDR3 runs to 15 residues. Germline CDR1 reads SEHNR; CDR2 reads FQNEAQ (reference sequence). The ends were cut back, 0 bases at V and 3 bases at J, with 9 bases in the middle. In DNA, the CDR3 is TGTGCCAGCAGCTTAGCGCAGGGAATTGGAAACACCATATATTTT. It encodes CASSLAQGIGNTIYF. Together with reference TRBV7-9 and TRBJ1-3, the CDR3 gives the full variable domain: DTGVSQNPRHKITKRGQNVTFRCDPISEHNRLYWYRQTLGQGPEFLTYFQNEAQLEKSRLLSDRFSAERPKGSFSTLEIQRTEQGDSAMYLCASSLAQGIGNTIYFGEGSWLTVV.

J is TRBJ1-1 and V is TRBV3-1 (or the pseudogene TRBV3-2); D might be TRBD1 (6 bases). The germline V gene encodes CDR1 LGHDT and CDR2 YNNKEL (reference sequence). CDR3 length: 13 amino acids. The germline V and J ends were trimmed by 1 base and 5 bases, with 8 bases remaining between them. This CDR3 reads CASSQVRGTEAFF. CDR3 DNA sequence: TGTGCCAGCAGCCAAGTCAGGGGAACTGAAGCTTTCTTT.

This clone has a handful of counts. The rearrangement links TRBV3-1 (or the pseudogene TRBV3-2) to TRBJ1-1, with D unresolved. The CDR3 has 11 amino acids. The germline gives CDR1 LGHDT, CDR2 YNNKEL (reference sequence). Trimming shortened V by 11 bases and J by 5 bases, and 12 bases separated the two germline ends. In nucleotides, the CDR3 is TGTGCCGCGTCGGGCGGGACTGAAGCTTTCTTT. This gives the protein CAASGGTEAFF.

The rearrangement links TRBV3-1 (or the pseudogene TRBV3-2) to TRBJ1-2; D is unclear. The length of the CDR3 is 11 residues. The germline V gene encodes CDR1 LGHDT and CDR2 YNNKEL (reference sequence). Trimming removed 6 bases from V and 3 bases from J, with 5 bases in between. The CDR3: CASSSDYGYTF. In nucleotides, the CDR3 is TGTGCCAGCAGTTCAGACTATGGCTACACCTTC.

The CDR3 DNA is TGTGCCAGCAGCTTATTGGGACAGGGGAAAGTGGGTGAGCAGTTCTTC. It translates to CASSLLGQGKVGEQFF. The gene calls are TRBV5-6 and TRBJ2-1, with TRBD1 matching 10 bases. V dropped 2 bases and J dropped 9; count of bases not matched to a gene: 11. Germline V gene lookup returns CDR1 SGHDT and CDR2 YYEEEE. This CDR3 comprises 16 residues.

The chain combines TRBV7-3 with TRBJ1-5; D gene uncertain. Deletions cut 0 bases from V and 1 base from J, with 7 bases between. This CDR3 has 15 amino acids. CDR1 is SGHTA, CDR2 FQGTGA, per germline. CDR3 amino acids: CASSLTGGSNQPQHF. The CDR3 DNA reads as TGTGCCAGCAGCTTAACAGGAGGGAGCAATCAGCCCCAGCATTTT. The full variable domain, in which reference TRBV7-3 and TRBJ1-5 provide the parts outside the CDR3, is GAGVSQTPSNKVTEKGKYVELRCDPISGHTALYWYRQSLGQGPEFLIYFQGTGAADDSGLPNDRFFAVRPEGSVSTLKIQRTERGDSAVYLCASSLTGGSNQPQHFGDGTRLSIL.

This chain links TRBV7-2 with TRBJ2-3, with a possible D match to TRBD2 (6 bases). The germline V and J ends were trimmed by 5 bases and 6 bases, with 15 bases remaining between them. From germline, CDR1 is SGHTA and CDR2 FQGNSA. The CDR3 sequence is 14 residues long. CDR3 amino acids: CASSPGSGRDTQYF. The CDR3 DNA reads TGTGCCAGCAGCCCCGGGAGCGGTCGTGATACGCAGTATTTT.

J is TRBJ1-1 and V is TRBV21-1; the table's D call of TRBD1 was not tested on the DNA. TRBV21-1 is a documented pseudogene. CDR3 length: 17 residues. This CDR3 reads CASSKVDLLGRGLEAFF. Written as DNA, the CDR3 is TGTGCCAGCAGCAAAGTAGATCTTCTCGGCAGGGGGCTTGAAGCTTTCTTT.

V is TRBV7-2 and J is TRBJ1-2, with 7 bases identical to TRBD1. This CDR3 has 13 residues. Germline V gene data show CDR1 as SGHTA and CDR2 as FQGNSA. V trimming: 2 bases; J trimming: 8 bases; junction bases outside the gene matches: 5. CDR3 sequence: CASSLRGGQGYTF. DNA of the CDR3: TGTGCCAGCAGCTTAAGAGGGGGCCAAGGCTACACCTTC.

This clone was counted a single time. The gene calls are TRBV5-1 and TRBJ1-6; tentatively, D is TRBD1 (6 bases). Trimming took off 1 base at V and 0 bases at J, with 11 bases between the two ends. This CDR3 is 17 amino acids long. Germline V lookup: CDR1 SGHRS, CDR2 YFSETQ. The CDR3 sequence: CASSLTPRGSYNSPLHF. Written as DNA, the CDR3 is TGCGCCAGCAGCTTGACTCCCAGGGGCTCCTATAATTCACCCCTCCACTTT.

The chain carries TRBV5-1 and TRBJ2-7; TRBD1 matches 9 bases. The V segment lost 5 bases and the J segment 0 bases; nucleotides outside the gene matches: 6. The CDR3 is made up of 15 amino acids. Germline CDR1 reads SGHRS; CDR2 reads YFSETQ. The CDR3 sequence is CASRGGQGTSYEQYF. As DNA, the CDR3 is TGCGCCAGCAGAGGGGGACAGGGAACCTCCTACGAGCAGTACTTC.

V usage is TRBV30 and J usage is TRBJ2-1, with 9 bases aligning to TRBD2. Germline lookup yields CDR1 GTSNPN and CDR2 SVGIG (reference sequence). Losses at the gene ends were 5 bases for V and 5 bases for J; bases not matched to a gene: 10. The CDR3 is made up of 15 amino acids. The CDR3 DNA reads TGTGCCTGGGGGGAGGGACTAGCCCGCCACAATGAGCAGTTCTTC. Protein: CAWGEGLARHNEQFF.

The chain joins TRBV7-9 to TRBJ2-3, with TRBD1 matching 7 bases. V was pared by 4 bases and J by 1 base, with 5 bases of the junction left unmatched. CDR1 and CDR2 (germline): SEHNR, FQNEAQ (reference sequence). This CDR3 is built from 15 residues. This chain's CDR3 is CASSSGDSRTDTQYF. The CDR3 DNA reads as TGTGCCAGCAGCTCCGGGGACAGCCGCACAGATACGCAGTATTTT.

The V call is TRBV15, the J call TRBJ1-6; TRBD1 might be the D (5 bases). V was trimmed by 0 bases and J by 0 bases, leaving 15 bases between them. Germline V CDR1 and CDR2: LNHNV, YYDKDF (reference sequence). This CDR3 contains 19 residues. The CDR3 spells CATSRDGGTDSSYNSPLHF. DNA for the CDR3: TGTGCCACCAGCAGAGATGGCGGGACGGATTCCTCCTATAATTCACCCCTCCACTTT. Supplemented by reference TRBV15 and TRBJ1-6, the full variable domain reads DAMVIQNPRYQVTQFGKPVTLSCSQTLNHNVMYWYQQKSSQAPKLLFHYYDKDFNNEADTPDNFQSRRPNTSFCFLDIRSPGLGDTAMYLCATSRDGGTDSSYNSPLHFGNGTRLTVT.